This TCR beta chain originates from a study of Graves' ophthalmopathy and Graves' hyperthyroidism. CDR1 and CDR2 from the germline V gene are LNHDA and SQIVND (reference sequence). The CDR3 runs 15 residues. Losses at the gene ends were 5 bases for V and 1 base for J; bases not matched to a gene: 5. Findings and limits, study-wide: Blood also held most thyroid clonotypes expanded above 0.001 frequency.

At least ten counts were recorded for this clonotype. Its antigen is unidentified. The study amplified TCR beta CDR3 regions using RNA transcripts. The workflow started with a first-round RT-PCR run with HTBI primers and then moved on to a second-round multiplex PCR. TCRdb reanalysed the multiplex PCR reads using MiXCR and keeps one entry per CDR3 protein. The profile shows about 480,000 distinct CDR3 sequences, 13% to 15% of them singletons. The receptor was derived from a woman aged 30 to 39 with Graves' ophthalmopathy. The chain combines TRBV19 with TRBJ2-7; 10 bases are a match to TRBD1. The sequenced material came from blood. The CDR3 DNA is TGTGCCAGTAGTTCGGGACAGGGGAAATCCTACGAGCAGTACTTC. Its translation is CASSSGQGKSYEQYF.